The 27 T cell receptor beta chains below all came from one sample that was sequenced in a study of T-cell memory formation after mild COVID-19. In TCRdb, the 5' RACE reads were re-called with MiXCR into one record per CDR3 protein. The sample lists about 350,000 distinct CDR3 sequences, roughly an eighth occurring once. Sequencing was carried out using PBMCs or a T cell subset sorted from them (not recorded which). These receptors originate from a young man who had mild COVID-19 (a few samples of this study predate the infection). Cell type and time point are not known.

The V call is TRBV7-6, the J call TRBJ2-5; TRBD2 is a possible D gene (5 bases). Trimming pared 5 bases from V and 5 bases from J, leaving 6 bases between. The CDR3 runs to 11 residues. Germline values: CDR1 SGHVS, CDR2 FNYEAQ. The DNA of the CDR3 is TGTGCCAGCAGCGGGAGCGAGACCCAGTACTTC. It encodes CASSGSETQYF.

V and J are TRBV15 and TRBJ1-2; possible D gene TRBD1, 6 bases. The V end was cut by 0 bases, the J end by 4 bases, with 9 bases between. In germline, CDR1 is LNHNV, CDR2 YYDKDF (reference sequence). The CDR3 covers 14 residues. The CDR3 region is CATSRDPQGYGYTF. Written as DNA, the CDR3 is TGTGCCACCAGCAGAGACCCACAGGGCTATGGCTACACCTTC.

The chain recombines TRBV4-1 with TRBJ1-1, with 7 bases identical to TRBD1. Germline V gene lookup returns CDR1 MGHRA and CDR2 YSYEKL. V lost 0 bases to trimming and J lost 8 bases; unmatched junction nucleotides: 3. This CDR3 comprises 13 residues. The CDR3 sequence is CASSQEGQREAFF. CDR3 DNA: TGCGCCAGCAGCCAAGAGGGACAGAGGGAAGCTTTCTTT.

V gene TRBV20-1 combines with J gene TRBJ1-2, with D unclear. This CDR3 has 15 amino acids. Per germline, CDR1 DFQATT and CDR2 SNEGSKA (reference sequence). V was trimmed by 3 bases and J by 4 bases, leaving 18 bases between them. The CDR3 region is CSASGSPEGSYGYTF. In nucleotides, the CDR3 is TGCAGTGCTAGTGGCAGTCCAGAAGGGAGCTATGGCTACACCTTC.

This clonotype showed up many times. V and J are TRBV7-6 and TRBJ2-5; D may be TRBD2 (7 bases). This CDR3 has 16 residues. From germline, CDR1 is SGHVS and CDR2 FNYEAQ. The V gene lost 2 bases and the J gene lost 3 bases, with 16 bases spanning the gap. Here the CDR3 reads CASSLTGGRGKETQYF. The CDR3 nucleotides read TGTGCCAGCAGCTTAACGGGGGGCCGAGGGAAAGAGACCCAGTACTTC.

The CDR3 nucleotides read TGTGCCAGCAGCCATAACCCCGACAGCTCCTACGAGCAGTACTTC. It is translated as CASSHNPDSSYEQYF. The chain employs TRBV7-6 and TRBJ2-7; perhaps TRBD1 as D (5 bases). CDR1 and CDR2 from the germline V gene are SGHVS and FNYEAQ. The CDR3 is made up of 15 amino acids. Deletions cut 5 bases from V and 0 bases from J, with 14 bases between.

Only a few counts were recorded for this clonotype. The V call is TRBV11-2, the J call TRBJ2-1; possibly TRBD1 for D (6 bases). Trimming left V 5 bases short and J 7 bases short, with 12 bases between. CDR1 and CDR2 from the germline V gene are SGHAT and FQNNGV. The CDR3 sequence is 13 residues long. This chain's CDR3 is CASSTQRGNEQFF. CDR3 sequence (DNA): TGTGCCAGCAGCACGCAGAGGGGGAATGAGCAGTTCTTC.

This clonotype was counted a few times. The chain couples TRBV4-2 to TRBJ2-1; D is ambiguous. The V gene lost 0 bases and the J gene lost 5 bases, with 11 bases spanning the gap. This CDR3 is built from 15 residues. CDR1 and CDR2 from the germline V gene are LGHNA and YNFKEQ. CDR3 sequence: CASSQENRADNEQFF. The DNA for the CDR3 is TGTGCCAGCAGCCAAGAAAACAGAGCCGACAATGAGCAGTTCTTC.

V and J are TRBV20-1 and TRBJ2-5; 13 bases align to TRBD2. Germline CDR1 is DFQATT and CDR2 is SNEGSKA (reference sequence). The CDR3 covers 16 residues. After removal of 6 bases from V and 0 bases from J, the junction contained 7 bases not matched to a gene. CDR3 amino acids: CSAIPGLAGNQETQYF. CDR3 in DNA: TGCAGTGCCATCCCGGGACTAGCGGGAAACCAAGAGACCCAGTACTTC.

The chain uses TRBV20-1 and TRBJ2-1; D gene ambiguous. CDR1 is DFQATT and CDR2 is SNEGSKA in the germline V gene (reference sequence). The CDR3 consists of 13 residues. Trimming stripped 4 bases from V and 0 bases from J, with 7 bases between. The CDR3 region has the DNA TGCAGTGCTAAGGCAAGCTCCTACAATGAGCAGTTCTTC. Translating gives CSAKASSYNEQFF.

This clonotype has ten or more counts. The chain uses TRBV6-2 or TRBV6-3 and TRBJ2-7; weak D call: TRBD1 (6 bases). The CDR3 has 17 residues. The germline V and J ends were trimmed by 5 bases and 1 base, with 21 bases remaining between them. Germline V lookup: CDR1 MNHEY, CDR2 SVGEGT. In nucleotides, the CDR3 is TGTGCCAGCAGTGAACCGGGACAAGGTTTTGCTTCCTACGAGCAGTACGTC. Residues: CASSEPGQGFASYEQYV.

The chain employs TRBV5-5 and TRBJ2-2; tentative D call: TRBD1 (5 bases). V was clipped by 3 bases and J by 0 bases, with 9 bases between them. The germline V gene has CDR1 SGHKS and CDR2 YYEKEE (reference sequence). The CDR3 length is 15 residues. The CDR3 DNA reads TGTGCCAGCAGCTCCAGGGAATCGAACACCGGGGAGCTGTTTTTT. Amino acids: CASSSRESNTGELFF. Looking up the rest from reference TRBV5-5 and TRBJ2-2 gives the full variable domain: DAGVTQSPTHLIKTRGQQVTLRCSPISGHKSVSWYQQVLGQGPQFIFQYYEKEERGRGNFPDRFSARQFPNYSSELNVNALLLGDSALYLCASSSRESNTGELFFGEGSRLTVL.

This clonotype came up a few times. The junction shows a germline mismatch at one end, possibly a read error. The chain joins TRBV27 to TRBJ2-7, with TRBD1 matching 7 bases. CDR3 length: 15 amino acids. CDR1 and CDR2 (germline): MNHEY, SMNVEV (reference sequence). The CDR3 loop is CASSSQGLGSYEQYF. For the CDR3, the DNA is TGTGCCAGCAGCTCACAGGGGTTGGGCTCCTATGAGCAGTACTTC.

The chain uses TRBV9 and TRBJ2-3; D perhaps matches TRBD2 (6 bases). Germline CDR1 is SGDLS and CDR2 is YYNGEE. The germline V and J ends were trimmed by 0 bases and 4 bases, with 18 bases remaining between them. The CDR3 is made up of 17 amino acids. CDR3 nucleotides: TGTGCCAGCAGCGTAGTAGGGAGGTCTCCCTGGTCAGATACGCAGTATTTT. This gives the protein CASSVVGRSPWSDTQYF.

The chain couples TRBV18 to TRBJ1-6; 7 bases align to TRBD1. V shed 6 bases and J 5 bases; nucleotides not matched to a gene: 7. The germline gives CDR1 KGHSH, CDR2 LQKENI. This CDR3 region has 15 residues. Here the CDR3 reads CASSLRDRNNSPLHF. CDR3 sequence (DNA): TGTGCCAGCTCCCTAAGGGACAGAAATAATTCACCCCTCCACTTT.

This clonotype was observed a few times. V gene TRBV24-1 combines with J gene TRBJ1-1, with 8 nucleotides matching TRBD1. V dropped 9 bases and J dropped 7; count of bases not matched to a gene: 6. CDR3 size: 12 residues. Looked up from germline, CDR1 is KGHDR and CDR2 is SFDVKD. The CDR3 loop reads CATVDRVIEAFF. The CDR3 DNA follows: TGTGCCACCGTGGACAGGGTTATTGAAGCTTTCTTT.

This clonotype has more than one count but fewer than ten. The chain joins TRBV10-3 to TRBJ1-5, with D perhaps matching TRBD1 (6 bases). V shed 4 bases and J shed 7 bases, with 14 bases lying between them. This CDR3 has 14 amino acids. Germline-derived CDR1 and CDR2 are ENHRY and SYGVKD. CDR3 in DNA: TGTGCCATCAGTGTAACAGGGTCTAACCAGCCCCAGCATTTT. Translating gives CAISVTGSNQPQHF.

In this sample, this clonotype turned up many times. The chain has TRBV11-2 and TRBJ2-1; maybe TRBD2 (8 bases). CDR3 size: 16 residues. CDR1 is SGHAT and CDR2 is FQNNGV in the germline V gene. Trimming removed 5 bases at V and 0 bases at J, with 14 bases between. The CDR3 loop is CASSPRGDSSYNEQFF. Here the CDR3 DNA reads TGTGCCAGCAGCCCGCGGGGGGACAGCTCCTACAATGAGCAGTTCTTC. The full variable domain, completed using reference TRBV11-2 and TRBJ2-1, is EAGVAQSPRYKIIEKRQSVAFWCNPISGHATLYWYQQILGQGPKLLIQFQNNGVVDDSQLPKDRFSAERLKGVDSTLKIQPAKLEDSAVYLCASSPRGDSSYNEQFFGPGTRLTVL.

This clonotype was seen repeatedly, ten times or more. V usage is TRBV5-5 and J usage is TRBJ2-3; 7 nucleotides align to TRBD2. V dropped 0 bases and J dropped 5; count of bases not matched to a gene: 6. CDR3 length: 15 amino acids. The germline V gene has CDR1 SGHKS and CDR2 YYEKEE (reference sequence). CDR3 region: CASSLGGLVEDTQYF. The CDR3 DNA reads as TGTGCCAGCAGCTTGGGAGGACTAGTTGAAGATACGCAGTATTTT. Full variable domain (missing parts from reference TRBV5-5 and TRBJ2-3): DAGVTQSPTHLIKTRGQQVTLRCSPISGHKSVSWYQQVLGQGPQFIFQYYEKEERGRGNFPDRFSARQFPNYSSELNVNALLLGDSALYLCASSLGGLVEDTQYFGPGTRLTVL.

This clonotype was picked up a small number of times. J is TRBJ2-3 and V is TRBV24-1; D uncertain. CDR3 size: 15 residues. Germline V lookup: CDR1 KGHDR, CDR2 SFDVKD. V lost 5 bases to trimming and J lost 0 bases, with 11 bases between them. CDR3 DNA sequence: TGTGCCACCAGTGTTACGGGCCGTAGCACAGATACGCAGTATTTT. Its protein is CATSVTGRSTDTQYF.

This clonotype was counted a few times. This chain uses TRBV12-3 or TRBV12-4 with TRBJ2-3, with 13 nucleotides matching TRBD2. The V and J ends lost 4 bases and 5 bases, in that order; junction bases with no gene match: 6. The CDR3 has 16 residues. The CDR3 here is CASSSGTSGVIDTQYF. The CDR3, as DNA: TGTGCCAGCAGTTCGGGGACTAGCGGGGTAATAGATACGCAGTATTTT.

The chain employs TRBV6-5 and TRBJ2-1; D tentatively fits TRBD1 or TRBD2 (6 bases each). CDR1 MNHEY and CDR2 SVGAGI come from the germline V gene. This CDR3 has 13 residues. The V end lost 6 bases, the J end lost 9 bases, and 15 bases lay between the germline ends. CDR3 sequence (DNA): TGTGCCAGCAGCCGAGGACGGGGGCGTGAGCAGTTCTTC. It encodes CASSRGRGREQFF.

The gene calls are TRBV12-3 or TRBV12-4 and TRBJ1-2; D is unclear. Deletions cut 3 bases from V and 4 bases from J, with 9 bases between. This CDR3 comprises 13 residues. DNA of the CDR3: TGTGCCAGCAGTTTGCGGGTGGTCTATGGCTACACCTTC. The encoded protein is CASSLRVVYGYTF.

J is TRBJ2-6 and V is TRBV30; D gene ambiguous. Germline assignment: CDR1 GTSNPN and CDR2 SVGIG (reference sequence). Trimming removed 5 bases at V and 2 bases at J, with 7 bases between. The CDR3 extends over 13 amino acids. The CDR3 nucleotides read TGTGCCTGGGACCCCGCTGGGGCCAACGTCCTGACTTTC. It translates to CAWDPAGANVLTF.

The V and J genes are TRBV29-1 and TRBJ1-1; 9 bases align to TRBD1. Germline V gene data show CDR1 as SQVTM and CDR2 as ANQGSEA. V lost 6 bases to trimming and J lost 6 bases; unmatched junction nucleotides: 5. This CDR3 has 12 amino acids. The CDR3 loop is CSVYRGLAEAFF. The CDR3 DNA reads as TGCAGCGTGTACAGGGGGCTGGCTGAAGCTTTCTTT.

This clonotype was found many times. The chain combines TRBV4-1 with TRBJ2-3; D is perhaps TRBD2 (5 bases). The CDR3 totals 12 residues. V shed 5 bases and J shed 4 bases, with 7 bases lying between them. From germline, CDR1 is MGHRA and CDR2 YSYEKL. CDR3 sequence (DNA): TGCGCCAGCAGCGGGAGTCCAGATACGCAGTATTTT. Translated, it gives CASSGSPDTQYF.

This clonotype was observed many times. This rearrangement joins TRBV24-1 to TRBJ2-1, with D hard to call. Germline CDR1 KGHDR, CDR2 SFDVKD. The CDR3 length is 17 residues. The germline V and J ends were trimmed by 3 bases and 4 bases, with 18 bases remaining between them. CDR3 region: CATSDRAASGGYNEQFF. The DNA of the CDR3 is TGTGCCACCAGTGATCGGGCCGCCTCTGGTGGGTACAATGAGCAGTTCTTC.